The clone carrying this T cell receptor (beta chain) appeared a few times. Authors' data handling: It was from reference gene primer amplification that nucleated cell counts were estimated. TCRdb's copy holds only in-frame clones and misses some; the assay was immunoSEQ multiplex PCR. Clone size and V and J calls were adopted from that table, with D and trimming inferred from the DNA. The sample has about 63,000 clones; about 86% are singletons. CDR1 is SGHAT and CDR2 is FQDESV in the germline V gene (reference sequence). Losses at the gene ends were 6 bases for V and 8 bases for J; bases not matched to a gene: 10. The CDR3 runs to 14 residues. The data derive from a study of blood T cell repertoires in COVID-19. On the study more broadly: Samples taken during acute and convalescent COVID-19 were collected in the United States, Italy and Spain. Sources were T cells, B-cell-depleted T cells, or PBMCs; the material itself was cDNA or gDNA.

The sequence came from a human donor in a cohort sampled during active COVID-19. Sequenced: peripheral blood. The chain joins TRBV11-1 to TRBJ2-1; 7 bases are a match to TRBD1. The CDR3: CASSRQGGVDEQFF. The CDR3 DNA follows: TGTGCCAGCAGTAGACAGGGCGGAGTCGATGAGCAGTTCTTC. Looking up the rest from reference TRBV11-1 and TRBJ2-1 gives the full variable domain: EAEVAQSPRYKITEKSQAVAFWCDPISGHATLYWYRQILGQGPELLVQFQDESVVDDSQLPKDRFSAERLKGVDSTLKIQPAELGDSAMYLCASSRQGGVDEQFFGPGTRLTVL.